A selection of T cell receptor beta chains follows, all from one sample in a study of T-cell memory formation after mild COVID-19. TCRdb reprocessed the 5' RACE reads with MiXCR, giving one entry per CDR3 protein. The table includes roughly 450,000 distinct CDR3 sequences, roughly 18% detected once. Sequenced sample: PBMCs or a T cell subset sorted from them (not recorded which). The receptors were sampled from a man aged 18 to 35 who had mild COVID-19 (a few samples of this study predate the infection). Cell type and time point are not known. CDR3s include the opening cysteine and the closing phenylalanine or tryptophan. The D gene is left open where the match is weak. Clone size appears in some rows only: once, few, many, or a class for an expanded clone.

>TRBV9|TRBD2|TRBJ2-3|.
CASSPGHNSGGITDTQYF
TGTGCCAGCAGTCCGGGCCACAATAGCGGGGGGATCACAGATACGCAGTATTTT
>TRBV11-2|.|TRBJ1-4|.
CASSLERGAGIEKLFF
TGTGCCAGCAGCTTAGAGAGGGGCGCCGGTATTGAAAAACTGTTTTTT
>TRBV6-1|TRBD2|TRBJ2-4|.
CASSEGPWEGGKNIQYF
TGTGCCAGCAGTGAAGGCCCCTGGGAGGGCGGCAAAAACATTCAGTACTTC
>TRBV4-3|.|TRBJ1-1|few
CASSQGRRANTEAFF
TGCGCCAGCAGCCAAGGGCGGAGAGCGAACACTGAAGCTTTCTTT
>TRBV7-2|TRBD2|TRBJ2-1|.
CASSLVVAGGREQFF
TGTGCCAGCAGCTTAGTGGTAGCGGGGGGGCGGGAGCAGTTCTTC
>TRBV6-5|.|TRBJ1-1|.
CASITPGATEAFF
TGTGCCAGCATCACCCCAGGGGCCACTGAAGCTTTCTTT
>TRBV24-1|.|TRBJ2-1|once
CATSGQIRQGLHNEQFF
TGTGCCACCAGTGGCCAGATCCGCCAGGGGCTCCACAATGAGCAGTTCTTC
>TRBV28|.|TRBJ1-1|few
CASSPPGTEAFF
TGTGCCAGCAGTCCCCCAGGAACTGAAGCTTTCTTT
>TRBV6-5|.|TRBJ2-1|.
CASSYSTGGHNEQFF
TGTGCCAGCAGTTACTCGACCGGGGGTCACAATGAGCAGTTCTTC
>TRBV4-3|TRBD2|TRBJ2-5|.
CASSQDLGLVETQYF
TGCGCCAGCAGCCAAGATCTCGGACTAGTAGAGACCCAGTACTTC
>TRBV18|.|TRBJ2-3|.
CASSPSRERPTDTQYF
TGTGCCAGCTCCCCTAGCCGGGAAAGGCCCACAGATACGCAGTATTTT
>TRBV12-3/TRBV12-4|.|TRBJ1-4|.
CASSLQGLSGEKLFF
TGTGCCAGCAGTCTACAGGGTTTATCCGGAGAAAAACTGTTTTTT
>TRBV5-1|.|TRBJ1-1|few
CASSSSRGSSSFF
TGCGCCAGCAGCTCAAGTAGGGGCTCCTCTTCTTTCTTT
>TRBV28|.|TRBJ2-7|many
CASRSRRYEQYF
TGTGCCAGCAGGTCACGGCGCTACGAGCAGTACTTC
>TRBV6-5|.|TRBJ2-7|once
CASRTLSSYEQYF
TGTGCCAGCCGGACACTCAGCTCCTACGAGCAGTACTTC
>TRBV2|.|TRBJ1-2|.
CASSRDQSNYGYTF
TGTGCCAGCAGTAGGGACCAATCGAACTATGGCTACACCTTC